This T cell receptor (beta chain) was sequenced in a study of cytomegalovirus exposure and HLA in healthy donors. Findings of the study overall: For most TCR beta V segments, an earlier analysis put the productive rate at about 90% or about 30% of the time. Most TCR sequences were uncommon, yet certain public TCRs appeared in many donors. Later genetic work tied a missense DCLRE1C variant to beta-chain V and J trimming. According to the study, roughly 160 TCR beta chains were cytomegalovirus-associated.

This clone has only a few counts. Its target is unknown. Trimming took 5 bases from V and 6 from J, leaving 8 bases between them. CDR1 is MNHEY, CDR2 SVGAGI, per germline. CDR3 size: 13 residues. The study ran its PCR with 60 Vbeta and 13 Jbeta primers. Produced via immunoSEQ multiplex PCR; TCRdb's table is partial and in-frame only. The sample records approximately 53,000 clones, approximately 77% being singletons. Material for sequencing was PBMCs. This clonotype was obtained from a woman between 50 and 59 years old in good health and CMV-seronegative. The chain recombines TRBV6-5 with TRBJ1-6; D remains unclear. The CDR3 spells CASSATTNSPLHF. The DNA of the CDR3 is TGTGCCAGCAGTGCGACAACTAATTCACCCCTCCACTTT.